The T cell receptor (beta chain) under discussion was sequenced for a study of cytomegalovirus exposure and HLA in healthy donors. About the study: Findings of an earlier analysis included 90 million to 120 million unique TCR beta sequences from roughly 200 million T cells. Falling in the Caucasian-associated ancestry cluster were 81% of 398 genotyped donors.

As concerns this clone: What it recognizes is unknown.

PCR involved 60 Vbeta and 13 Jbeta primers. Sequencing used immunoSEQ multiplex PCR; TCRdb keeps in-frame clones, though not all of them. The sample features around 80,000 clones, with under 6.5% in its top ten. Whole-study results and caveats: Being productive about 90% or about 30% of the time was typical of most TCR beta V segments in an earlier analysis. Cytomegalovirus-associated status was assigned to approximately 160 TCR beta chains.

Trimming pared 2 bases from V and 5 bases from J, leaving 9 bases between. Germline values: CDR1 MDHEN, CDR2 SYDVKM. The CDR3 is made up of 13 amino acids. Sequences were obtained from PBMCs. The chain joins TRBV28 to TRBJ2-5, with no clear D. The TCR was taken from a man aged 35-49 years in good health and CMV-seronegative. Written as DNA, the CDR3 is TGTGCCAGCAGTTTAGTGACACTTGAGACCCAGTACTTC. This codes for CASSLVTLETQYF.